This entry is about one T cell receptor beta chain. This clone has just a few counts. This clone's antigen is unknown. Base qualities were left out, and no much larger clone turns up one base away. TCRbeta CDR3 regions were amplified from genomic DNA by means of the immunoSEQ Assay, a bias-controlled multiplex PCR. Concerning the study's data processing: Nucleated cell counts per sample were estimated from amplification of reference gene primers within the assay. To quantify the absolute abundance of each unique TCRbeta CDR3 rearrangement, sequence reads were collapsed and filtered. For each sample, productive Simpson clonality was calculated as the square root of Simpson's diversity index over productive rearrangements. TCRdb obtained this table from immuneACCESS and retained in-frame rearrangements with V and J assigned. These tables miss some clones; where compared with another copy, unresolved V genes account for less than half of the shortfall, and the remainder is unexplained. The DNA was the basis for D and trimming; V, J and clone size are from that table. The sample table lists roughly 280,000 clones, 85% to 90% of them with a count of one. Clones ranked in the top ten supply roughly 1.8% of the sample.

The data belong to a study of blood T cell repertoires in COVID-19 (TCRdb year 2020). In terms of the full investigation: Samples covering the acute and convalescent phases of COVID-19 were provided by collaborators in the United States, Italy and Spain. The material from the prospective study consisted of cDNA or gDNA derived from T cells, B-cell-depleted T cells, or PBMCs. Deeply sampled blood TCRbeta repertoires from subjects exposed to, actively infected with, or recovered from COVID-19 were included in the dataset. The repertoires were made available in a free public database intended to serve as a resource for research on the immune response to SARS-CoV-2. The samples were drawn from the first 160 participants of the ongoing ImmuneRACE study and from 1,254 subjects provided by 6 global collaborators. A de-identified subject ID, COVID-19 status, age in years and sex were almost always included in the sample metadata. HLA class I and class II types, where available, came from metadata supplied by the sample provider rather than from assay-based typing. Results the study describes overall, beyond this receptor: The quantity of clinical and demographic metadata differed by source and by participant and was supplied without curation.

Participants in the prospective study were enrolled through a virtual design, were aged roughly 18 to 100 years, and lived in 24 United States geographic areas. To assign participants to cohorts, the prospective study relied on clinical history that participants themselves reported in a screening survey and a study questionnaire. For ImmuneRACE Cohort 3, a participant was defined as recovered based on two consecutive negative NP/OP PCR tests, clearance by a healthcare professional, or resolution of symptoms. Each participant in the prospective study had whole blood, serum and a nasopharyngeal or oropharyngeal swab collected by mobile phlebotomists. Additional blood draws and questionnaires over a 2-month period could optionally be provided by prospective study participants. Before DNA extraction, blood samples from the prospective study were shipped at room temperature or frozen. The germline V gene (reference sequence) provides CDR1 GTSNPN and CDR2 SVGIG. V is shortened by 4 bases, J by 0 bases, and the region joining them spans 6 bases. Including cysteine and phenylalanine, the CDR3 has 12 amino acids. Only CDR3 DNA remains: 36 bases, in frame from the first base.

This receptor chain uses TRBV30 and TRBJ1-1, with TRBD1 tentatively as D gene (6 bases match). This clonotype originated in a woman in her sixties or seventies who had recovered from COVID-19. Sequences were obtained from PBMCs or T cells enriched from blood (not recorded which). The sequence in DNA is TGTGCCTGGACAGGGGTGAACACTGAAGCTTTCTTT. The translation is CAWTGVNTEAFF.